This TCR beta chain was observed in a study of regulatory T cells in long-lasting Graves disease. This clonotype was observed many times. Researchers made TCR beta libraries by using iRepertoire HTBI primers and running Arm-PCR on CDR3 regions. TCRdb used MiXCR to reprocess the multiplex PCR reads, holding one entry per CDR3 protein. In the table there are 400,000 to 550,000 distinct CDR3 sequences, around 14% of which are singletons. This sample's time point: newly diagnosed GD, antithyroid drugs for less than 3 months. TCR sequences were obtained from RNA taken from PBMCs. These same records also appear under a second study, on T cells in Graves' hyperthyroidism and ophthalmopathy. This second study notes: Hyperthyroidism was newly diagnosed in patients aged 18 to 65 (duration under 2 months). Researchers found most expanded thyroid clonotypes above 0.001 in blood as well.

This receptor was identified in a woman younger than 45 with Graves disease. The sample here was peripheral blood mononuclear cells (PBMCs), taken at new diagnosis, from a patient treated with antithyroid drugs.

As DNA, the CDR3 is TGTGCCAGCAGGACGACAGGGTCCTCCTACGAGCAGTACTTC. Translating gives CASRTTGSSYEQYF. J is TRBJ2-7 and V is TRBV11-3, with TRBD1 identical over 7 bases. V shed 6 bases, J shed 0 bases, and the junction held 5 bases outside the gene matches. The CDR3 runs to 14 residues. From germline, CDR1 is SGHNT and CDR2 YENEEA.